The 27 T cell receptor beta chains below all came from one sample that was sequenced in a study of blood T cell repertoires in COVID-19. Some clones are missing from TCRdb's copy, which holds only in-frame ones; the method was immunoSEQ multiplex PCR. The sample yields under 140,000 clones, roughly 79% seen once. Sequences were obtained from peripheral blood. The receptors come from a woman of 80 years or more with active or convalescent COVID-19.

The chain carries TRBV6-4 and TRBJ1-5, with TRBD1 matching over 8 bases. Per germline, CDR1 MRHNA and CDR2 SNTAGT. Germline trimming cut 3 bases from V and 2 bases from J; bases unmatched to any gene: 15. This CDR3 contains 19 residues. CDR3 amino acids: CASSEVRGQGGYGNQPQHF. CDR3 coding DNA: TGTGCCAGCAGTGAAGTCAGGGGGCAGGGTGGATATGGCAATCAGCCCCAGCATTTT.

The chain couples TRBV5-1 to TRBJ1-5, with a weak D call TRBD1 (6 bases). The CDR3 sequence is 15 residues long. In germline, CDR1 is SGHRS, CDR2 YFSETQ. The V end was cut by 2 bases, the J end by 0 bases, with 9 bases between. CDR3 DNA sequence: TGCGCCAGCAGCTTAACGGACAGTAGCAATCAGCCCCAGCATTTT. Translation: CASSLTDSSNQPQHF.

The chain has TRBV7-2 and TRBJ1-2; TRBD1 agrees at 11 bases. Germline lookup yields CDR1 SGHTA and CDR2 FQGNSA. The CDR3 totals 14 residues. Unmatched junction bases numbered 5, after V lost 5 bases and J lost 6 bases. The DNA for the CDR3 is TGTGCCAGCAGCATCGGACAGGGGGCCGATGGCTACACCTTC. Its translation: CASSIGQGADGYTF.

This clone occurred a few times. J is TRBJ1-2 and V is TRBV18; a weak D match, TRBD1 (6 bases). Germline loops: CDR1 KGHSH, CDR2 LQKENI. V lost 4 bases and J 4 bases, leaving 19 bases between the germline ends. CDR3 size: 16 residues. The chain's CDR3 is CASSLNRDWSSYGYTF. As DNA, the CDR3 is TGTGCCAGCTCACTTAACAGGGATTGGAGTTCCTATGGCTACACCTTC.

This sequence joins TRBV2 and TRBJ1-4, with unresolved D. The germline V gene has CDR1 SNHLY and CDR2 FYNNEI. This CDR3 region has 13 residues. Trimming stripped 11 bases from V and 5 bases from J, with 15 bases between. The CDR3 sequence is CASGGGTNEKLFF. DNA for the CDR3: TGTGCCTCGGGTGGCGGAACCAATGAAAAACTGTTTTTT.

This clone has a handful of counts. The chain uses TRBV2 and TRBJ2-3, with D perhaps TRBD1 (6 bases). V lost 5 bases and J lost 0, with 12 bases in between. This CDR3 region has 15 residues. CDR1 is SNHLY and CDR2 is FYNNEI in the germline V gene. The chain's CDR3 is CASSLQGTSTDTQYF. Here the CDR3 DNA reads TGTGCCAGCAGTCTACAGGGAACTAGCACAGATACGCAGTATTTT.

This clone showed up just once. The chain recombines TRBV18 with TRBJ2-1, with 9 bases that match TRBD2. V trimming: 3 bases; J trimming: 10 bases; junction bases outside the gene matches: 13. The germline V gene has CDR1 KGHSH and CDR2 LQKENI. The CDR3 consists of 16 residues. CDR3 in DNA: TGTGCCAGCTCACCTAGACCTTTAGCGGGAGCGGGGGAGCAGTTCTTC. It translates to CASSPRPLAGAGEQFF.

This clone occurred a few times. V is TRBV2 and J is TRBJ2-7, with D perhaps TRBD1 (8 bases). The CDR3 is 19 residues long. Deletions cut 4 bases from V and 1 base from J, with 26 bases between. Germline CDR1 reads SNHLY; CDR2 reads FYNNEI. CDR3 region: CASSVSPTGVKGLSYEQYF. The CDR3 nucleotides are TGTGCCAGCAGTGTATCACCGACAGGGGTCAAGGGACTATCCTACGAGCAGTACTTC.

In this sample, this clone turned up once. This chain uses TRBV6-6 with TRBJ1-5; D uncertain. Germline CDR1 and CDR2: MNHNY and SVGAGI (reference sequence). There are 15 residues in the CDR3. V dropped 2 bases and J dropped 0 bases, with 8 bases sitting between them. The CDR3 loop reads CASSYVSVSNQPQHF. Written as DNA, the CDR3 is TGTGCCAGCAGTTACGTCTCAGTTAGCAATCAGCCCCAGCATTTT.

The chain recombines TRBV5-6 with TRBJ2-7; 9 bases are shared with TRBD2. The CDR3 covers 16 residues. J gave up 7 bases and V 1 base, and 12 bases lay outside the gene matches. Germline values: CDR1 SGHDT, CDR2 YYEEEE. CDR3 amino acids: CASSLPGSGSGYEQYF. CDR3 nucleotide sequence: TGTGCCAGCAGCTTGCCCGGTAGCGGGAGCGGCTATGAGCAGTACTTC.

This rearrangement joins TRBV29-1 to TRBJ1-1, with a weak D call TRBD1 (5 bases). Trimming took off 3 bases at V and 0 bases at J, with 8 bases between the two ends. The CDR3 covers 13 residues. Looked up from germline, CDR1 is SQVTM and CDR2 is ANQGSEA. CDR3 coding DNA: TGCAGCGTTGAGACAGCTATGAACACTGAAGCTTTCTTT. The encoded protein is CSVETAMNTEAFF.

This clone was picked up a small number of times. The chain carries TRBV2 and TRBJ2-5; the D is unclear. Trimming took 1 base from V and 0 from J, leaving 6 bases between them. The CDR3 has 14 amino acids. Germline values: CDR1 SNHLY, CDR2 FYNNEI. The CDR3 DNA follows: TGTGCCAGCAGTGAAGGAAACTACCAAGAGACCCAGTACTTC. It is translated as CASSEGNYQETQYF.

Of note for this clone: Within the sample, other DNA sequences also encode this same CDR3. This chain uses TRBV2 with TRBJ2-6, with TRBD1 matching over 7 bases. CDR1 and CDR2 (germline): SNHLY, FYNNEI. This CDR3 is 16 amino acids long. V shed 6 bases, J shed 0 bases, and the junction held 5 bases outside the gene matches. The CDR3 here is CASSRDSRSGANVLTF. CDR3 DNA: TGTGCCAGCAGCCGGGACAGCCGCTCTGGGGCCAACGTCCTGACTTTC.

CDR3 nucleotide sequence: TGTGCCTACGGTCACACTGAAGCTTTCTTT. It codes for CAYGHTEAFF. This chain uses TRBV2 with TRBJ1-1; D remains ambiguous. Germline CDR1 reads SNHLY; CDR2 reads FYNNEI. With 11 bases removed from V and 3 bases from J, the gap between germline ends came to 7 bases. The CDR3 totals 10 residues. Based on the CDR3 plus reference TRBV2 and TRBJ1-1, the full variable domain is EPEVTQTPSHQVTQMGQEVILRCVPISNHLYFYWYRQILGQKVEFLVSFYNNEISEKSEIFDDQFSVERPDGSNFTLKIRSTKLEDSAMYFCAYGHTEAFFGQGTRLTVV.

The chain joins TRBV5-1 to TRBJ2-5, with D unresolved. The CDR3 has 12 amino acids. Germline CDR1 reads SGHRS; CDR2 reads YFSETQ. The V and J ends lost 0 bases and 4 bases respectively, with 4 bases between them. CDR3 bases: TGCGCCAGCAGCTTGGGGGCAGAGACCCAGTACTTC. Encoded protein: CASSLGAETQYF.

The chain carries TRBV30 and TRBJ2-5, with TRBD2 identical over 11 bases. There are 16 residues in the CDR3. After removal of 5 bases from V and 5 bases from J, the junction contained 13 bases not matched to a gene. Germline lookup yields CDR1 GTSNPN and CDR2 SVGIG (reference sequence). CDR3 region: CAWSALAGVEGETQYF. The DNA of the CDR3 is TGTGCCTGGTCGGCACTAGCGGGAGTAGAGGGTGAGACCCAGTACTTC.

The chain joins TRBV7-3 to TRBJ2-5; D ambiguous. The CDR3 loop spans 13 amino acids. Germline-derived CDR1 and CDR2 are SGHTA and FQGTGA. Trimming took 5 bases from V and 3 from J, leaving 10 bases between them. CDR3 residues: CASSLNTKETQYF. CDR3 coding DNA: TGTGCCAGCAGCCTCAATACAAAAGAGACCCAGTACTTC.

The chain uses TRBV7-2 and TRBJ2-1; D is ambiguous. Trimming removed 5 bases at V and 0 bases at J, with 8 bases between. The CDR3 sequence is 14 residues long. Per germline, CDR1 SGHTA and CDR2 FQGNSA. The CDR3 region has the DNA TGTGCCAGCAGCCTCATCAGCTCCTACAATGAGCAGTTCTTC. This sequence encodes CASSLISSYNEQFF.

The chain uses TRBV10-3 and TRBJ1-3, with D tentatively TRBD1 (6 bases). The germline gives CDR1 ENHRY, CDR2 SYGVKD. V lost 1 base to trimming and J lost 0 bases, with 10 bases between them. The CDR3 is 16 residues long. The CDR3 spells CAISEWGRGSGNTIYF. The CDR3 DNA sequence: TGTGCCATCAGTGAGTGGGGGCGAGGCTCTGGAAACACCATATATTTT.

The V gene is TRBV10-3, the J gene TRBJ2-2; tentatively, D is TRBD1 (5 bases). In germline, CDR1 is ENHRY, CDR2 SYGVKD. V lost 10 bases to trimming and J lost 3 bases, with 18 bases between them. This CDR3 is 15 amino acids long. The CDR3 region has the DNA TGTGCCACCCGGACAACTGGGCCAGACACCGGGGAGCTGTTTTTT. It translates to CATRTTGPDTGELFF.

The gene calls are TRBV18 and TRBJ1-5; D may be TRBD1 (6 bases). This CDR3 has 15 amino acids. The germline CDR1 and CDR2 sequences are KGHSH and LQKENI. Trimming stripped 1 base from V and 6 bases from J, with 13 bases between. In DNA form, the CDR3 reads TGTGCCAGCTCACCACGGACAGCGAGGGGTCAGCCCCAGCATTTT. Its protein is CASSPRTARGQPQHF.

V and J are TRBV11-2 and TRBJ2-7; 11 nucleotides align to TRBD2. The CDR3 is made up of 18 amino acids. The germline V gene has CDR1 SGHAT and CDR2 FQNNGV. Trimming took 5 bases from V and 3 from J; bases not matched to a gene: 15. CDR3 loop: CASSPYPLLAGVSYEQYF. The CDR3 coding sequence is TGTGCCAGCAGCCCCTATCCCCTACTAGCGGGAGTCAGCTACGAGCAGTACTTC.

The chain combines TRBV2 with TRBJ2-3, with a tentative D call TRBD1 (6 bases). CDR1 is SNHLY and CDR2 is FYNNEI in the germline V gene. V was clipped by 3 bases and J by 0 bases, with 10 bases between them. CDR3 length: 15 amino acids. This chain's CDR3 is CASSEDSPSTDTQYF. The CDR3 nucleotides are TGTGCCAGCAGTGAGGACAGTCCTAGCACAGATACGCAGTATTTT. Drawing the rest from reference TRBV2 and TRBJ2-3, the complete variable domain is EPEVTQTPSHQVTQMGQEVILRCVPISNHLYFYWYRQILGQKVEFLVSFYNNEISEKSEIFDDQFSVERPDGSNFTLKIRSTKLEDSAMYFCASSEDSPSTDTQYFGPGTRLTVL.

This chain connects TRBV30 to TRBJ1-5; 7 bases are shared with TRBD1. Trimming cost V 4 bases and J 6 bases; bases outside gene matches: 9. Germline loops: CDR1 GTSNPN, CDR2 SVGIG (reference sequence). The CDR3 is made up of 14 amino acids. In DNA, the CDR3 is TGTGCCTGGACCCCCGGGGCAGGGGGTCAGCCCCAGCATTTT. Its translation: CAWTPGAGGQPQHF.

The rearrangement uses TRBV7-3 and TRBJ2-1, with D unresolved. Trimming removed 2 bases at V and 4 bases at J, with 6 bases between. Germline V CDR1 and CDR2: SGHTA, FQGTGA. This CDR3 comprises 13 residues. This CDR3 reads CASSLSVYNEQFF. CDR3 sequence (DNA): TGTGCCAGCAGCTTATCAGTTTACAATGAGCAGTTCTTC.

CDR3 nucleotide sequence: TGTGCCAGCAGCCCCCAGGTCGCGGGGATAGGTGAAAAACTGTTTTTT. Translation: CASSPQVAGIGEKLFF. This chain joins TRBV7-6 and TRBJ1-4, with unresolved D. Germline V gene lookup returns CDR1 SGHVS and CDR2 FNYEAQ. V lost 5 bases and J 7 bases, leaving 20 bases between the germline ends. The CDR3 covers 16 residues. Full variable domain (outside the CDR3, taken from reference TRBV7-6 and TRBJ1-4): GAGVSQSPRYKVTKRGQDVALRCDPISGHVSLYWYRQALGQGPEFLTYFNYEAQQDKSGLPNDRFSAERPEGSISTLTIQRTEQRDSAMYRCASSPQVAGIGEKLFFGSGTQLSVL.

The chain employs TRBV7-2 and TRBJ2-7, with 8 bases identical to TRBD1. The V segment lost 5 bases and the J segment 6 bases; nucleotides outside the gene matches: 3. The CDR3 is 12 residues long. Germline-derived CDR1 and CDR2 are SGHTA and FQGNSA. The CDR3 is CASSHDRGEQYF. In nucleotides, the CDR3 is TGTGCCAGCAGCCATGACAGGGGCGAGCAGTACTTC.